What follows are 8 T cell receptor beta chains derived from one specimen sequenced in a study of early T cells in non-severe SARS-CoV-2 infection. TCRdb fed the 5' RACE reads into MiXCR, producing one record per CDR3 protein. The sample lists tens of thousands of distinct CDR3 sequences, 10% to 15% seen once, with 4.5% to 6% in the top ten. Source material: whole blood. These receptor sequences come from an adult who was a healthcare worker with PCR-confirmed SARS-CoV-2 infection or an uninfected control (not recorded which).

This chain joins TRBV5-1 and TRBJ1-5; D is perhaps TRBD1 (5 bases). This CDR3 has 13 residues. Germline V gives CDR1 SGHRS, CDR2 YFSETQ. V lost 2 bases, J lost 5 bases, and 8 bases lay in between. CDR3: CASSFQGDQPQHF. The CDR3 DNA is TGCGCCAGCAGCTTTCAGGGAGATCAGCCCCAGCATTTT.

This clonotype came up a few times. V is TRBV5-1 and J is TRBJ2-3; D is ambiguous. CDR3 length: 15 amino acids. The V end lost 0 bases, the J end lost 4 bases, and 12 bases lay between the germline ends. Germline V gives CDR1 SGHRS, CDR2 YFSETQ. Here the CDR3 reads CASSLDIGWSDTQYF. CDR3 nucleotides: TGCGCCAGCAGCTTGGATATAGGGTGGTCAGATACGCAGTATTTT.

J is TRBJ2-5 and V is TRBV20-1; 8 bases align to TRBD2. CDR1 and CDR2 from the germline V gene are DFQATT and SNEGSKA (reference sequence). J lost 5 bases, V lost 2 bases, and 10 bases had no gene match. This CDR3 is built from 15 residues. CDR3 residues: CSARKPRGGSETQYF. The CDR3 DNA sequence: TGCAGTGCTAGAAAACCCCGGGGGGGATCGGAGACCCAGTACTTC.

This clonotype was detected once. The genes are TRBV7-2 and TRBJ1-2; D gene uncertain. Germline CDR1 is SGHTA and CDR2 is FQGNSA. This CDR3 has 13 amino acids. Trimming pared 2 bases from V and 6 bases from J, leaving 10 bases between. CDR3 in amino acids: CASSLNYVDGYTF. CDR3 bases: TGTGCCAGCAGCTTAAATTATGTCGATGGCTACACCTTC. The variable domain in full, completed from reference TRBV7-2 and TRBJ1-2, reads GAGVSQSPSNKVTEKGKDVELRCDPISGHTALYWYRQSLGQGLEFLIYFQGNSAPDKSGLPSDRFSAERTGGSVSTLTIQRTQQEDSAVYLCASSLNYVDGYTFGSGTRLTVV.

This clonotype appeared many times. The rearrangement uses TRBV6-5 and TRBJ2-6, with no clear D. The CDR3 loop spans 15 amino acids. Germline CDR1 MNHEY, CDR2 SVGAGI. V lost 6 bases and J 0 bases, leaving 9 bases between the germline ends. The CDR3 region is CASSRHLSGANVLTF. For the CDR3, the DNA is TGTGCCAGCAGCCGACACCTCTCTGGGGCCAACGTCCTGACTTTC.

By frequency in the sample, this clonotype is medium-sized. This chain links TRBV10-3 with TRBJ2-1, with unresolved D. The V end was cut by 9 bases, the J end by 2 bases, with 11 bases between. The CDR3 consists of 13 residues. Germline values: CDR1 ENHRY, CDR2 SYGVKD. The CDR3 loop is CAMRTDAYNEQFF. CDR3 nucleotides: TGTGCCATGAGGACCGATGCCTACAATGAGCAGTTCTTC.

This clonotype was recorded at least ten times. Written as DNA, the CDR3 is TGTGCCAGCACACCCACCCTTGTAAACAATGAGCAGTTCTTC. Protein sequence: CASTPTLVNNEQFF. The gene calls are TRBV27 and TRBJ2-1; D unclear. The CDR3 runs to 14 residues. Germline V gene data show CDR1 as MNHEY and CDR2 as SMNVEV (reference sequence). Trimming removed 7 bases at V and 5 bases at J, with 15 bases between.

A few counts support this clonotype. The V and J genes are TRBV5-1 and TRBJ1-3, with D tentatively TRBD1 (6 bases). The germline V gene has CDR1 SGHRS and CDR2 YFSETQ. This CDR3 spans 18 amino acids. Trimming stripped 4 bases from V and 0 bases from J, with 20 bases between. CDR3 nucleotide sequence: TGCGCCAGCAGCAGAAGCGGACAGCCAACAGGCTCTGGAAACACCATATATTTT. Its protein is CASSRSGQPTGSGNTIYF.